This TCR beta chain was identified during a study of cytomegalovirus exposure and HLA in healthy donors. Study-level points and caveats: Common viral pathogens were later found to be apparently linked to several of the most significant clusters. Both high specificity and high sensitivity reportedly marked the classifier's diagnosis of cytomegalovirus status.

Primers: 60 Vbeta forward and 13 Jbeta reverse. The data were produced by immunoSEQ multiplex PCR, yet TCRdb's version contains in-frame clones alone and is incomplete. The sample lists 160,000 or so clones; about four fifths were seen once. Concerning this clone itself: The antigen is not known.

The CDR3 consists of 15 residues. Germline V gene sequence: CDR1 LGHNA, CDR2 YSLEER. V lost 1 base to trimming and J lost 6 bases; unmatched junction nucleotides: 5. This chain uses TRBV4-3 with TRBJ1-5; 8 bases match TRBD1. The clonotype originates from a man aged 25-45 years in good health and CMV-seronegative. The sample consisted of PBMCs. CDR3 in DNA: TGCGCCAGCAGCCAAGCAGGGGGCTGGGGTCAGCCCCAGCATTTT. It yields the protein CASSQAGGWGQPQHF.